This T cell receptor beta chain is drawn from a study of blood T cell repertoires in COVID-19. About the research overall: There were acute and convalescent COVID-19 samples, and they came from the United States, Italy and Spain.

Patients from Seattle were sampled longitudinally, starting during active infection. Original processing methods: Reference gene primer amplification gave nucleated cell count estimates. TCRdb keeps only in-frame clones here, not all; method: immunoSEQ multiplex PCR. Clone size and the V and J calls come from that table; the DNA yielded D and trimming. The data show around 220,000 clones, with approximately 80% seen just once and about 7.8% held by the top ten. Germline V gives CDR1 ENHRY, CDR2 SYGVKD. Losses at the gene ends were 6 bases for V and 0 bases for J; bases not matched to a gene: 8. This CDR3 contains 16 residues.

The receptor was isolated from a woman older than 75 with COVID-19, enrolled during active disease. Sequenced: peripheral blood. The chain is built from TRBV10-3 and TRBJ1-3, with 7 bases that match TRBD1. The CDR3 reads CAISRGQVGSGNTIYF. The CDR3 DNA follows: TGTGCCATCAGCCGCGGACAGGTGGGCTCTGGAAACACCATATATTTT.